This entry describes one T cell receptor (beta chain). This specimen belongs to a study of blood T cell repertoires in COVID-19. Using immunoSEQ multiplex PCR, the repertoire was profiled, and TCRdb retains in-frame clones only, with some absent. The sample records around 270,000 clones, under 85% being singletons. CDR1 is SEHNR, CDR2 FQNEAQ, per germline (reference sequence). The CDR3 is 15 amino acids. With V trimmed by 3 bases and J by 7 bases, 2 bases remained unmatched. The specimen was peripheral blood. The sequence was collected from a human donor with COVID-19, enrolled during active disease. The donor label of this sample is uncertain. The chain employs TRBV7-9 and TRBJ2-1, with 14 bases fitting TRBD2. CDR3 DNA: TGTGCCAGCAGCTTCCGGACTAGCGGGAGGAATGAGCAGTTCTTC. Its protein product is CASSFRTSGRNEQFF.